This TCR beta chain was captured in a study of vaccination and CD4 T cells after COVID-19. The overall study: In culture, cells were exposed to overlapping spike peptides from SARS-CoV-2, HCoV-NL63, HCoV-OC43 and HCoV-229E.

Cultured CD4+ T cells had their DNA profiled by the Oncomine TCR Beta short-read assay. Genomic DNA was drawn out of CD4+ T cells grown in culture. TCRdb re-called the PCR reads through MiXCR, storing one row per CDR3 protein. The profile shows roughly 18,000 distinct CDR3 sequences, about 41% of them singletons. Treatment described: approximately 11-day PBMC culture with coronavirus spike peptide pools or control peptides (ViraFEST assay). Positive PCR dates spanned March to December 2020, predating US Alpha, Beta and Delta variants. With respect to this clonotype: Its specificity is not known.

This CDR3 region has 15 residues. The V gene's germline CDR1 is SGHNT and CDR2 YENEEA. V lost 3 bases to trimming and J lost 0 bases, with 12 bases between them. J is TRBJ2-7 and V is TRBV11-3; D is possibly TRBD1 (6 bases). The clonotype originates from a human donor who had recovered from COVID-19. The sample consisted of CD4+ T cells from blood, cultured in vitro, taken after SARS-CoV-2 vaccination. CDR3 in DNA: TGTGCCAGCAGCTTGGCCGGGACACCCTCCTACGAGCAGTACTTC. It translates to CASSLAGTPSYEQYF.